The 30 T cell receptor beta chains presented below share a single source sample, sequenced in a study of blood T cells in healthy people across ages. The use of a sample-barcoded 5' primer and a J-beta primer mix characterized a second PCR of roughly 6 to 12 cycles. TCRdb reprocessed the 5' RACE reads with MiXCR, giving one entry per CDR3 protein. The data contain about 1.8 million distinct CDR3 sequences, around half of them singletons. Sequencing was done on a sample of blood. These receptors originate from a woman aged 40 to 50 in good health.

Of note for this clonotype: This may arise from a read error, as a much more abundant clone is one base away. V is TRBV29-1 and J is TRBJ2-5; D perhaps matches TRBD2 (5 bases). The J call is doubtful: the DNA matches TRBJ2-4 better. CDR1 and CDR2 from the germline V gene are SQVTM and ANQGSEA. This CDR3 spans 13 amino acids. The chain's CDR3 is CSVEEQEANIQYF. The CDR3 DNA sequence: TGCAGCGTTGAAGAGCAGGAGGCGAACATTCAGTACTTC.

V gene TRBV4-3 combines with J gene TRBJ2-3; D could derive from TRBD1 or TRBD2 (5 bases each). V lost 0 bases and J lost 0, with 10 bases in between. CDR1 is LGHNA and CDR2 is YSLEER in the germline V gene. CDR3 length: 16 residues. The CDR3 DNA reads as TGCGCCAGCAGCCAAGAGAGGGGTCTGAGCACAGATACGCAGTATTTT. Protein sequence: CASSQERGLSTDTQYF.

The chain recombines TRBV20-1 with TRBJ2-5; 8 bases fit TRBD1. The CDR3 sequence is 13 residues long. V was pared by 4 bases and J by 6 bases, with 7 bases of the junction left unmatched. CDR1 is DFQATT, CDR2 SNEGSKA, per germline (reference sequence). The CDR3 sequence is CSANGQGWKTQYF. CDR3 bases: TGCAGTGCTAACGGACAGGGATGGAAGACCCAGTACTTC.

The V gene is TRBV6-5, the J gene TRBJ2-5; 10 bases are a match to TRBD2. V gave up 0 bases and J gave up 5 bases; unmatched junction bases: 18. CDR1 is MNHEY, CDR2 SVGAGI, per germline. The CDR3 is made up of 20 amino acids. The CDR3 nucleotides read TGTGCCAGCAGTTACTCCCCGATACTTAGCGGGGGGCGCCTCCGGGAGACCCAGTACTTC. Its protein is CASSYSPILSGGRLRETQYF.

This chain connects TRBV9 to TRBJ2-6; TRBD1 is a possible D gene (8 bases). CDR1 and CDR2 (germline): SGDLS, YYNGEE. CDR3 length equals 21 residues. Trimming stripped 0 bases from V and 0 bases from J, with 22 bases between. The CDR3 reads CASSVVPQGGIGSSGANVLTF. As DNA, the CDR3 is TGTGCCAGCAGCGTAGTTCCACAGGGGGGGATAGGAAGCTCTGGGGCCAACGTCCTGACTTTC.

This clonotype was detected a few times. The chain employs TRBV7-2 and TRBJ2-7; 10 bases are shared with TRBD2. Trimming took 5 bases from V and 3 from J; bases not matched to a gene: 7. Germline V lookup: CDR1 SGHTA, CDR2 FQGNSA. The CDR3 contains 15 residues. This CDR3 is CASSASSGGRYEQYF. The CDR3 DNA sequence: TGTGCCAGCAGCGCATCTAGCGGGGGTCGCTACGAGCAGTACTTC.

In this sample, this clonotype turned up a few times. The genes are TRBV7-8 and TRBJ2-1; D is uncertain. The CDR3 consists of 15 residues. CDR1 and CDR2 from the germline V gene are SGHVS and FQNEAQ. The V gene lost 5 bases and the J gene lost 8 bases, with 19 bases spanning the gap. The CDR3 sequence is CASSPPSSLGHEQFF. The CDR3 region has the DNA TGTGCCAGCAGCCCTCCCTCCTCGTTGGGCCATGAGCAGTTCTTC.

The chain joins TRBV7-2 to TRBJ2-7; TRBD2 matches 9 bases. The CDR3 extends over 15 amino acids. CDR1 SGHTA and CDR2 FQGNSA come from the germline V gene. J gave up 12 bases and V 5 bases, and 17 bases lay outside the gene matches. CDR3 nucleotides: TGTGCCAGCAGCCCCCCGGGACTAGCAAGGGAGACCCGGTACTTC. The encoded protein is CASSPPGLARETRYF.

This clonotype was seen only once. The V call is TRBV9, the J call TRBJ2-6; 8 positions agree with TRBD1. Germline CDR1 and CDR2: SGDLS and YYNGEE. The junction had 8 bases not matched to a gene; V was cut back by 3 bases and J by 0 bases. There are 18 residues in the CDR3. The CDR3 sequence: CASSATGATFSGANVLTF. For the CDR3, the DNA is TGTGCCAGCAGCGCGACAGGGGCGACTTTCTCTGGGGCCAACGTCCTGACTTTC.

The V and J genes are TRBV9 and TRBJ2-1; 8 bases are shared with TRBD2. Germline CDR1 SGDLS, CDR2 YYNGEE. The CDR3 runs 15 residues. V was clipped by 0 bases and J by 5 bases; unmatched bases: 4. CDR3: CASSVGGGTHNEQFF. CDR3 nucleotides: TGTGCCAGCAGCGTAGGCGGGGGGACCCACAATGAGCAGTTCTTC.

This CDR3 reads CASSLAVRAGVVPYEQYF. Here the CDR3 DNA reads TGTGCCAGCAGCTTAGCGGTCCGGGCAGGGGTAGTTCCTTACGAGCAGTACTTC. The rearrangement uses TRBV7-9 and TRBJ2-5; TRBD1 is a possible D gene (6 bases). The DNA matches TRBJ2-7 better at its end, which makes the J call doubtful. The CDR3 spans 18 residues. Germline values: CDR1 SEHNR, CDR2 FQNEAQ (reference sequence).

The V call is TRBV19, the J call TRBJ2-5, with TRBD1 matching 7 bases. J was trimmed by 2 bases and V by 4 bases; bases with no gene match: 10. The CDR3 is 16 amino acids. CDR1 and CDR2 (germline): LNHDA, SQIVND (reference sequence). CDR3 sequence reads: CASSTGLRRGQETQYF. The CDR3 nucleotides are TGTGCCAGTAGTACAGGTTTGCGCAGGGGGCAAGAGACCCAGTACTTC. The variable domain in full, with the rest retrieved from reference TRBV19 and TRBJ2-5, is DGGITQSPKYLFRKEGQNVTLSCEQNLNHDAMYWYRQDPGQGLRLIYYSQIVNDFQKGDIAEGYSVSREKKESFPLTVTSAQKNPTAFYLCASSTGLRRGQETQYFGPGTRLLVL.

This clonotype has only a few counts. Here the CDR3 DNA reads TGTGCCACAGGACAGGGGATGGACGAGCAGTTCTTC. It specifies CATGQGMDEQFF. This chain links TRBV24-1 with TRBJ2-1; TRBD1 matches 9 bases. Germline V gene data show CDR1 as KGHDR and CDR2 as SFDVKD. With V trimmed by 10 bases and J by 10 bases, 7 bases remained unmatched. The CDR3 length is 12 residues.

This clonotype was counted at least ten times. The rearrangement joins TRBV29-1 to TRBJ2-1; TRBD2 aligns across 7 bases. This CDR3 is 17 amino acids long. The ends lost 1 base at V and 6 bases at J; junction bases unmatched: 15. CDR1 is SQVTM, CDR2 ANQGSEA, per germline. Here the CDR3 DNA reads TGCAGCGTTGAAGCCCTAGCTTTGGCGGGGGAGGGCAATGAGCAGTTCTTC. As protein: CSVEALALAGEGNEQFF.

This clonotype was counted ten times or more. This sequence joins TRBV20-1 and TRBJ2-1; D is possibly TRBD1 or TRBD2 (6 bases each). The CDR3 is 15 residues long. Trimming removed 3 bases at V and 5 bases at J, with 17 bases between. Per the germline V gene, CDR1 is DFQATT and CDR2 is SNEGSKA (reference sequence). CDR3 coding DNA: TGCAGTGCTAGTGCACTAGTAGGGGGGAACAATGAGCAGTTCTTC. It codes for CSASALVGGNNEQFF.

The chain recombines TRBV14 with TRBJ1-2, with D perhaps TRBD1 (6 bases). The CDR3 extends over 15 amino acids. The germline V gene has CDR1 SGHDN and CDR2 FVKESK. Trimming pared 4 bases from V and 8 bases from J, leaving 20 bases between. CDR3 sequence reads: CASSPGQKFYWGYTF. The CDR3 region has the DNA TGTGCCAGCAGCCCCGGACAGAAATTTTACTGGGGCTACACCTTC.

This clonotype was seen more than once but under ten times. The CDR3 DNA is TGCGCCAGCAGCTTCCTCGGACAGGGAGGGTCTGGGGCCAACGTCCTGACTTTC. Translated, it gives CASSFLGQGGSGANVLTF. This chain connects TRBV5-1 to TRBJ2-6, with D perhaps matching TRBD1 (8 bases). Germline CDR1 and CDR2: SGHRS and YFSETQ. Trimming removed 2 bases at V and 1 base at J, with 16 bases between. The CDR3 is made up of 18 amino acids.

In this sample, this clonotype turned up a few times. The CDR3 bases are TGTGCCAGCAGCTTACGATCTGTCGATCGTTTGGGGTTCGGAGAGACCCAGTACTTC. This translates into CASSLRSVDRLGFGETQYF. The chain links TRBV7-2 to TRBJ2-5; D not resolved. Germline V gene sequence: CDR1 SGHTA, CDR2 FQGNSA. This CDR3 has 19 residues. The V gene lost 2 bases and the J gene lost 4 bases, with 26 bases spanning the gap.

In this sample, this clonotype turned up a few times. This chain joins TRBV15 and TRBJ2-1; 14 nucleotides align to TRBD2. Trimming removed 1 base from V and 0 bases from J; junction bases left unmatched: 8. CDR1 and CDR2 (germline): LNHNV, YYDKDF (reference sequence). This CDR3 contains 20 residues. CDR3 in DNA: TGTGCCACCAGCAGAGCTCGGGGGGGACTAGCGGGGGCCTCCTACAATGAGCAGTTCTTC. Protein: CATSRARGGLAGASYNEQFF.

The rearrangement uses TRBV5-5 and TRBJ2-6; a possible D gene is TRBD2 (7 bases). The ends were cut back, 1 base at V and 0 bases at J, with 14 bases in the middle. CDR3 length: 18 amino acids. Germline CDR1 reads SGHKS; CDR2 reads YYEKEE (reference sequence). The chain's CDR3 is CASSLMGGANSGANVLTF. The CDR3, as DNA: TGTGCCAGCAGCTTGATGGGGGGGGCCAACTCTGGGGCCAACGTCCTGACTTTC.

The gene calls are TRBV6-6 and TRBJ2-7, with D possibly being TRBD1 or TRBD2 (7 bases each). The CDR3 has 16 amino acids. The germline V and J ends were trimmed by 3 bases and 2 bases, with 17 bases remaining between them. Germline V gene data show CDR1 as MNHNY and CDR2 as SVGAGI (reference sequence). Here the CDR3 reads CASSYRGGTVTYEQYF. CDR3 sequence (DNA): TGTGCCAGCAGTTATAGGGGAGGGACAGTCACCTACGAGCAGTACTTC.

The chain has TRBV20-1 and TRBJ1-2, with D maybe TRBD1 (5 bases). The CDR3 loop spans 12 amino acids. V lost 5 bases, J lost 8 bases, and 15 bases lay in between. Germline loops: CDR1 DFQATT, CDR2 SNEGSKA (reference sequence). This chain's CDR3 is CSAPDSLGGYTF. The CDR3 nucleotides read TGCAGTGCTCCCGACAGCCTAGGAGGCTACACCTTC.

This sequence joins TRBV28 and TRBJ2-5; D is unclear. The J call may be mistaken, given a closer DNA end match to TRBJ2-7. Germline V CDR1 and CDR2: MDHEN, SYDVKM. The CDR3 is 13 amino acids. CDR3 region: CASSLRSPPEQYF. CDR3 coding DNA: TGTGCCAGCAGCCTCCGATCACCACCCGAGCAGTACTTC.

This rearrangement joins TRBV6-5 to TRBJ2-7; 7 bases line up with TRBD1. The CDR3 covers 15 residues. V lost 6 bases, J lost 6 bases, and 14 bases stayed unmatched. Germline lookup yields CDR1 MNHEY and CDR2 SVGAGI. CDR3 protein: CASSQTGAVFGEQYF. For the CDR3, the DNA is TGTGCCAGCAGCCAAACAGGGGCCGTCTTCGGCGAGCAGTACTTC.

Of note for this clonotype: The junction and the germline gene differ at one end; a read error may be behind it. This chain links TRBV29-1 with TRBJ1-5, with no clear D. Germline loops: CDR1 SQVTM, CDR2 ANQGSEA. This CDR3 is built from 12 residues. The CDR3 DNA is TGCAGCGCCCGACCGGTGCATCAGCCCCGGCATTTT. Its translation is CSARPVHQPRHF.

This rearrangement joins TRBV9 to TRBJ2-5; 10 nucleotides match TRBD2. CDR3 length: 16 amino acids. Germline V CDR1 and CDR2: SGDLS, YYNGEE. V shed 4 bases, J shed 5 bases, and the junction held 11 bases outside the gene matches. The CDR3 DNA sequence: TGTGCCAGCAGCACCTATGCTAGCGGGGGTTTCGAGACCCAGTACTTC. This gives the protein CASSTYASGGFETQYF.

The gene calls are TRBV20-1 and TRBJ2-5; 8 bases match TRBD2. Germline values: CDR1 DFQATT, CDR2 SNEGSKA (reference sequence). V dropped 5 bases and J dropped 2; count of bases not matched to a gene: 4. This CDR3 comprises 13 residues. CDR3 DNA: TGCAGTGCTCAGGCTAGCGGGCAAGAGACCCAGTACTTC. Translation: CSAQASGQETQYF.

J is TRBJ1-2 and V is TRBV7-9, with 9 bases lining up with TRBD1. Trimming took 1 base from V and 4 from J; bases not matched to a gene: 7. The germline CDR1 and CDR2 sequences are SEHNR and FQNEAQ (reference sequence). The CDR3 covers 16 residues. The CDR3 is CASSLDLGTGPYGYTF. For the CDR3, the DNA is TGTGCCAGCAGCTTAGACCTGGGGACAGGGCCCTATGGCTACACCTTC.

This clonotype was counted only a few times. This rearrangement joins TRBV7-2 to TRBJ2-1; TRBD2 matches 7 bases. The CDR3 length is 12 residues. The V gene end was trimmed by 6 bases and the J gene end by 9 bases; junction bases not matched to a gene: 5. CDR1 and CDR2 from the germline V gene are SGHTA and FQGNSA. The DNA of the CDR3 is TGTGCCAGCAGTCAACCGGGGGGTGAGCAGTTCTTC. Protein sequence: CASSQPGGEQFF.

In this sample, this clonotype turned up a few times. The chain uses TRBV5-1 and TRBJ2-1, with 10 positions matching TRBD2. The CDR3 runs 15 residues. The V and J ends lost 4 bases and 8 bases, in that order; junction bases with no gene match: 9. Per the germline V gene, CDR1 is SGHRS and CDR2 is YFSETQ. As DNA, the CDR3 is TGCGCCAGCAGCAAAGCTGGGACTAGCGTCCATGAGCAGTTCTTC. Translated, it gives CASSKAGTSVHEQFF.